This is a list of T cell receptor beta chains from one sample in a study of blood T cell repertoires in COVID-19. The table came from immunoSEQ multiplex PCR; TCRdb's copy has only in-frame clones and leaves some out. Of about 140,000 clones listed, approximately 88% are singletons. The sequencing sample was made of peripheral blood. The source is a man aged 55-75 years with active or convalescent COVID-19. Both conserved end residues are part of each CDR3. D genes are given only for firm matches. Size tells how often a clone was seen (once, few, many) or the class of an expanded clone, and some rows leave it out.

TRBV28	TRBD2	few	16	TRBJ2-1	CASSPLTSGEGNEQFF	TGTGCCAGCAGTCCCCTGACTAGCGGAGAGGGGAATGAGCAGTTCTTC
TRBV4-3	TRBD1	-	15	TRBJ1-5	CASSQETGVNQPQHF	TGCGCCAGCAGCCAAGAGACAGGGGTCAATCAGCCCCAGCATTTT
TRBV6-1	TRBD1	few	14	TRBJ1-5	CASSEGGDRKPQHF	TGTGCCAGCAGTGAAGGGGGGGACAGAAAGCCCCAGCATTTT
TRBV24-1	TRBD1	-	17	TRBJ1-5	CATSDSQKGTGDQPQHF	TGTGCCACCAGTGATTCCCAAAAAGGGACAGGGGATCAGCCCCAGCATTTT
TRBV7-3	-	-	14	TRBJ1-1	CASSLLGQNTEAFF	TGTGCCAGCAGCTTACTTGGGCAGAACACTGAAGCTTTCTTT
TRBV7-2	TRBD1	-	12	TRBJ1-4	CASSSDRVKLFF	TGTGCCAGCAGCTCGGACAGGGTAAAACTGTTTTTT
TRBV28	TRBD1	-	20	TRBJ1-4	CASSSMTGTGLAATNEKLFF	TGTGCCAGCAGTTCCATGACTGGGACAGGACTTGCCGCAACTAATGAAAAACTGTTTTTT
TRBV18	-	few	14	TRBJ1-1	CASSPAGTHTEAFF	TGTGCCAGCTCACCAGCGGGGACTCACACTGAAGCTTTCTTT
TRBV15	TRBD1	-	15	TRBJ1-6	CATSAGTAPNSPLHF	TGTGCCACCAGCGCCGGGACAGCCCCTAATTCACCCCTCCACTTT
TRBV6-2/TRBV6-3	TRBD2	-	17	TRBJ2-1	CASSWELAGGSYNEQFF	TGTGCCAGCAGTTGGGAACTAGCGGGAGGGTCCTACAATGAGCAGTTCTTC
TRBV2	TRBD2	-	15	TRBJ2-5	CASSPRVAGQETQYF	TGTGCCAGCAGTCCCCGGGTAGCGGGTCAAGAGACCCAGTACTTC
TRBV28	TRBD2	-	17	TRBJ2-5	CASTYREGGEIEETQYF	TGTGCCAGCACTTATAGGGAGGGAGGGGAGATAGAAGAGACCCAGTACTTC
TRBV10-1	TRBD2	once	15	TRBJ2-5	CASSEGAGGGETQYF	TGCGCCAGCAGTGAAGGAGCGGGAGGGGGAGAGACCCAGTACTTC
TRBV9	TRBD1	-	15	TRBJ2-3	CASSVATGGTDTQYF	TGTGCCAGCAGCGTAGCGACAGGGGGCACAGATACGCAGTATTTT
TRBV7-9	-	-	15	TRBJ1-1	CASSDPGHRNTEAFF	TGTGCCAGCAGCGATCCGGGACATAGGAACACTGAAGCTTTCTTT
TRBV2	-	-	13	TRBJ1-5	CASSQAGNQPQHF	TGTGCCAGCAGTCAGGCAGGCAATCAGCCCCAGCATTTT
TRBV19	-	-	14	TRBJ2-3	CASSQGRAGDTQYF	TGTGCCAGTAGTCAGGGGCGAGCAGGAGATACGCAGTATTTT
TRBV18	TRBD1	once	15	TRBJ1-2	CASSFDRGPGYGYTF	TGTGCCAGCTCATTCGACAGGGGGCCGGGCTATGGCTACACCTTC
TRBV19	TRBD1	once	17	TRBJ1-2	CASRWGQGVIRDYGYTF	TGTGCCAGTAGATGGGGACAGGGAGTGATTCGGGACTATGGCTACACCTTC
TRBV28	TRBD1	-	15	TRBJ1-5	CASSSRPDRGAPQHF	TGTGCCAGCAGTTCCCGCCCCGACAGGGGTGCGCCCCAGCATTTT
TRBV3-1/TRBV3-2	-	once	14	TRBJ2-3	CASRPRGVTDTQYF	TGTGCCAGCAGACCGCGGGGAGTTACAGATACGCAGTATTTT
TRBV3-1/TRBV3-2	TRBD2	-	17	TRBJ2-3	CASSQELLAARGDTQYF	TGTGCCAGCAGCCAAGAACTCCTAGCGGCCCGGGGGGATACGCAGTATTTT
TRBV4-2	TRBD2	-	18	TRBJ2-2	CASSQGTSGRVGTGELFF	TGTGCCAGCAGCCAAGGGACTAGCGGGAGGGTTGGCACCGGGGAGCTGTTTTTT
TRBV15	TRBD2	-	18	TRBJ2-3	CATSRAGLAGISTDTQYF	TGTGCCACCAGCAGAGCGGGACTAGCGGGTATTAGCACAGATACGCAGTATTTT
TRBV29-1	-	once	11	TRBJ2-3	CSVLGARRNIF	TGCAGCGTATTGGGCGCCCGCCGAAATATTTTT
TRBV6-5	-	-	14	TRBJ1-4	CASSPTTSGEKLFF	TGTGCCAGCAGCCCCACGACGTCGGGTGAAAAACTGTTTTTT
TRBV14	-	-	19	TRBJ2-1	CASSQGPRGIAEHRNEQFF	TGTGCCAGCAGCCAAGGACCCCGTGGTATAGCGGAGCATCGGAATGAGCAGTTCTTC
TRBV9	-	-	17	TRBJ2-4	CASSGAGRGSPWNIQYF	TGTGCCAGCAGCGGAGCAGGCAGGGGCAGTCCTTGGAACATTCAGTACTTC
TRBV6-2/TRBV6-3	TRBD1	-	15	TRBJ2-7	CASSYGTGGTYEQYF	TGTGCCAGCAGTTACGGGACAGGGGGTACCTACGAGCAGTACTTC
TRBV7-2	-	-	15	TRBJ2-1	CASGTGTPGYNEQFF	TGTGCCAGCGGCACCGGGACACCCGGCTACAATGAGCAGTTCTTC
TRBV10-2	-	once	15	TRBJ1-1	CASRGYRGGSTEAFF	TGCGCCAGCAGAGGGTACCGGGGGGGGAGTACTGAAGCTTTCTTT
TRBV27	TRBD2	-	17	TRBJ2-3	CASRTNVERECTDTQYF	TGTGCCAGCAGGACAAACGTGGAGCGGGAGTGTACAGATACGCAGTATTTT
TRBV9	-	-	17	TRBJ1-2	CASSDKQGSGSVYGYTF	TGTGCCAGCAGCGATAAACAGGGTTCCGGCTCGGTCTATGGCTACACCTTC
TRBV5-1	TRBD2	-	15	TRBJ2-1	CASSLAASGIYEQFF	TGCGCCAGCAGCTTGGCGGCTAGCGGGATCTATGAGCAGTTCTTC
TRBV5-1	TRBD1	-	17	TRBJ2-4	CASSVGQGAGAKNIQYF	TGCGCCAGCAGCGTAGGACAGGGGGCTGGAGCCAAAAACATTCAGTACTTC
TRBV9	-	-	14	TRBJ2-2	CASSVVSNLGELFF	TGTGCCAGCAGCGTAGTTTCTAACCTCGGGGAGCTGTTTTTT
TRBV9	TRBD1	-	15	TRBJ2-2	CASSPRQGAAGELFF	TGTGCCAGCAGCCCCAGACAGGGGGCGGCCGGGGAGCTGTTTTTT
TRBV18	TRBD1	-	15	TRBJ1-1	CASSPGQGSDTEAFF	TGTGCCAGCTCACCTGGACAGGGGTCGGACACTGAAGCTTTCTTT
TRBV7-9	-	-	17	TRBJ1-4	CASSLRQGLATNEKLFF	TGTGCCAGCAGCTTAAGGCAGGGCCTTGCAACTAATGAAAAACTGTTTTTT
TRBV2	-	-	12	TRBJ1-5	CASRQDNQPQHF	TGTGCCAGCAGACAGGATAACCAGCCCCAGCATTTT
TRBV20-1	-	-	11	TRBJ2-1	CSARTGLEQFF	TGCAGTGCTAGAACAGGGCTGGAGCAGTTCTTC
TRBV19	TRBD2	-	17	TRBJ2-7	CASSKILAGVGANEQYF	TGTGCCAGTAGTAAGATACTAGCGGGAGTCGGAGCCAACGAGCAGTACTTC
TRBV7-9	-	-	15	TRBJ2-7	CASSLGPRGGYEQYF	TGTGCCAGCAGCTTAGGCCCCAGGGGTGGCTACGAGCAGTACTTC
TRBV27	TRBD1	-	13	TRBJ1-2	CASSPRTGNGYTF	TGTGCCAGCAGTCCCCGGACAGGCAATGGCTACACCTTC
TRBV6-9	TRBD1	-	13	TRBJ2-5	CARNSTGQETQYF	TGTGCCAGGAACTCGACAGGGCAAGAGACCCAGTACTTC
TRBV19	-	-	13	TRBJ1-2	CASSIGQGYGYTF	TGTGCCAGTAGTATAGGCCAGGGTTATGGCTACACCTTC
TRBV27	TRBD1	-	19	TRBJ1-2	CASSPRPSFPGQGYGGYTF	TGTGCCAGCAGTCCCAGACCAAGCTTTCCGGGACAGGGTTACGGTGGCTACACCTTC
TRBV5-1	TRBD2	-	16	TRBJ2-1	CASSLGGLAGGNEQFF	TGCGCCAGCAGCTTGGGAGGGCTAGCGGGAGGGAATGAGCAGTTCTTC
TRBV5-1	-	-	12	TRBJ2-7	CASSLVSHEQYF	TGCGCCAGCAGCTTGGTCTCCCACGAGCAGTACTTC